This T cell receptor (beta chain) was obtained from a study of control samples from healthy donors and cancer patients. The CDR3 extends over 16 amino acids. In germline, CDR1 is ENHRY, CDR2 SYGVKD. Trimming took 6 bases from V and 7 from J; bases not matched to a gene: 10. TCRdb keeps only in-frame clones here, not all; method: immunoSEQ multiplex PCR. The data show about 82,000 clones, more than 70% seen once. Sequenced input: blood. This chain joins TRBV10-3 and TRBJ2-1; 12 bases are shared with TRBD2. This receptor was taken from a man aged 45 to 65 in good health. The CDR3, as DNA: TGTGCCATCAGAAACAATCTAGCGGGGGGGCTTAATGAGCAGTTCTTC. Translating gives CAIRNNLAGGLNEQFF.